This record covers a single T cell receptor (beta chain). This clonotype was detected many times. There is no known antigen for this receptor. Base qualities are not provided; no much larger clone lies one nucleotide away. The CDR3, from cysteine to phenylalanine, totals 16 residues. Just CDR3 DNA is preserved here, 48 bases in frame from base 1. At the junction V is shortened by 3 bases and J by 1 base; bases outside the gene matches: 5. CDR1 and CDR2 are read off the germline V gene as MGHRA and YSYEKL. The data were obtained in a study of T-cell reconstitution after alpha-beta-depleted transplantation in children (dated by TCRdb to about 2016). Concerning the study at large: Using TCR repertoire profiling, the study quantitatively followed how T-cell immune reconstitution unfolded in children after TCRalphabeta/CD19-depleted allogeneic hematopoietic cell transplantation.

Preparation of the library involved PCR. The sequencer listed for this sample is Illumina HiSeq 2500. To normalize quantification of the TCRbeta repertoire, the TCR libraries were built with molecular barcoding that relied on unique molecular identifiers. Using fastp at Q25 and MiXCR, TCRdb reprocessed the public reads and kept productive beta chains. Records with the same CDR3 protein are collapsed into one entry carrying the most frequent genes and DNA. The sample records under 140,000 distinct CDR3 sequences, 9% to 12% of which are singletons. The ten largest clones add up to about 7.3% of the sample.

The TCR was taken from a human donor who donated a stem cell graft to a child with acute lymphoblastic leukemia. The sequencing used PBMCs from the stem cell graft donor, collected from the stem cell graft. Recombination linked TRBV4-1 to TRBJ2-3, with 9 bases aligning to TRBD2. The bases read TGCGCCAGCAGCCATGCTAGCGGGGATGGCACAGATACGCAGTATTTT. The resulting protein is CASSHASGDGTDTQYF.